This T cell receptor beta chain came from a study of shared clonotypes between healthy human individuals. General study results and limits: Generally, naive subsets (rather than memory subsets) showed larger estimated richness. Clonotypes shared by all four donors outscored non-shared clonotypes in generation probability. Donor scarcity curtailed the genetic and exposure-history diversity represented herein. The rarefaction results pointed to incomplete sorted-subset sequencing despite large depth.

Regarding this clone: The antigen is undetermined.

The assay was immunoSEQ multiplex PCR, and TCRdb's table has in-frame clones only and misses some. The data show 1.5 million to 2.5 million clones, about 94% seen once. Naivety among CD8 cells was defined by CD45RO negativity and positive CCR7 selection, thereby excluding terminally differentiated effector memory CD45RA+ cells. This CDR3 spans 18 amino acids. The germline gives CDR1 MNHEY, CDR2 SMNVEV (reference sequence). The ends lost 6 bases at V and 2 bases at J; junction bases unmatched: 11. The TCR was taken from a man between 18 and 29 years old in good health. The specimen was naive CD8+ T cells sorted from blood. V gene TRBV27 combines with J gene TRBJ2-6; 9 bases map to TRBD1. This CDR3 reads CASSSPGTGIAGANVLTF. Here the CDR3 DNA reads TGTGCCAGCAGCTCCCCTGGGACAGGGATCGCTGGGGCCAACGTCCTGACTTTC. Full variable domain (missing parts from reference TRBV27 and TRBJ2-6): EAQVTQNPRYLITVTGKKLTVTCSQNMNHEYMSWYRQDPGLGLRQIYYSMNVEVTDKGDVPEGYKVSRKEKRNFPLILESPSPNQTSLYFCASSSPGTGIAGANVLTFGAGSRLTVL.